This T cell receptor beta chain was identified during a study of T-cell memory formation after mild COVID-19. Study details: In these data, TCR clusters were largely donor specific. Findings of the study overall: Clonal second-wave expansions that peaked on day 37 had unconfirmed SARS-CoV-2 specificity. The finding that pre-infection memory included some responding clones suggested that cross-reactive memory joined.

Germline V lookup: CDR1 SGHDT, CDR2 YYEEEE. Trimming took 1 base from V and 9 from J, leaving 8 bases between them. The CDR3 is 12 amino acids. Note on this clonotype: Its antigen remains unknown.

TCRdb used MiXCR to reprocess the 5' RACE reads, holding one entry per CDR3 protein. This table has fewer than 650,000 distinct CDR3 sequences, less than 25% appearing once. The receptor was isolated from an adult woman who had mild COVID-19 (a few samples of this study predate the infection). Cell type and time point are not known. V usage is TRBV5-6 and J usage is TRBJ2-1; no firm D call. Sequencing was performed on PBMCs or a T cell subset sorted from them (not recorded which). In DNA form, the CDR3 reads TGTGCCAGCAGCTTGTCCCTGACTGAGCAGTTCTTC. Its translation: CASSLSLTEQFF.